Listed here is a single TCR beta chain. The protocol was immunoSEQ multiplex PCR, while the TCRdb copy is restricted to in-frame clones and leaves out a portion. The sample has about 1.4 million clones, roughly 96% seen once. These data are taken from a study of shared clonotypes between healthy human individuals. Sequenced input: naive CD4+ T cells sorted from blood. Subset noted: CD45RA+ positively selected. The TCR sequence derives from a man aged 25-45 years in good health.

This CDR3 reads CASSLRANTGLVKNIQYF. CDR3 DNA sequence: TGTGCCAGCAGCTTAAGGGCCAACACGGGACTCGTAAAAAACATTCAGTACTTC. The V gene is TRBV13, the J gene TRBJ2-4, with a possible D match to TRBD2 (6 bases). Germline lookup yields CDR1 PRHDT and CDR2 FYEKMQ (reference sequence). The ends were cut back, 2 bases at V and 4 bases at J, with 21 bases in the middle. The CDR3 sequence is 18 residues long.